This T cell receptor (beta chain) was identified in a study of T-cell reconstitution after alpha-beta-depleted transplantation in children. Study-level findings and limits: It was reported that alpha-beta T cells came from several hundred expanded graft clones (about two months after transplant).

This CDR3 spans 15 amino acids. Trimming pared 2 bases from V and 2 bases from J, leaving 11 bases between. Germline values: CDR1 MGHRA, CDR2 YSYEKL. A TCRbeta library incorporating unique molecular identifiers was prepared. TCRdb reprocessed the PCR reads via MiXCR and lists one record per CDR3 protein. The sample consists of roughly 280,000 distinct CDR3 sequences, 11% of them appearing once. Notes on this clonotype: Its antigen is not known.

The sequenced sample was peripheral blood, obtained 180 days after TCRalphabeta/CD19-depleted stem cell transplant. V gene TRBV4-1 combines with J gene TRBJ2-3; D remains ambiguous. This clonotype originated in a male patient between 2 and 15 years old who had a stem cell transplant for chronic granulomatous disease, so the T cells may come from the graft donor. CDR3 protein: CASSQISEPTDTQYF. CDR3 sequence (DNA): TGCGCCAGCAGCCAAATATCAGAACCCACAGATACGCAGTATTTT.